This is a list of T cell receptor beta chains from one sample in a study of shared clonotypes between healthy human individuals. The repertoire was sequenced with immunoSEQ multiplex PCR; TCRdb's copy has only in-frame clones and lacks some. Of about 600,000 clones in the sample, approximately 97% were seen once. The specimen was naive CD4+ T cells sorted from blood. Receptors were obtained from a woman in her 30s in good health. Each CDR3 is given with its conserved first and last residue. The D gene is left open where the match is weak. The size field is filled for only some rows; it gives once, few, many or a size class.

cdr3_nt: TGTGCCAGCTCCAACTCGGGCTACGAGCAGTACTTC; cdr3_aa: CASSNSGYEQYF; j_call: TRBJ2-7; v_call: TRBV18; d_call: -; clone_size: -
cdr3_nt: TGTGCGACCCATAGGCCAGGATCGGTGGGAAACACCATATATTTT; cdr3_aa: CATHRPGSVGNTIYF; j_call: TRBJ1-3; v_call: TRBV28; d_call: -; clone_size: -
cdr3_nt: TGTGCCAGCGGCAGCTTTGGGCAGGGGGGAAATCAGCCCCAGCATTTT; cdr3_aa: CASGSFGQGGNQPQHF; j_call: TRBJ1-5; v_call: TRBV28; d_call: TRBD1; clone_size: -
cdr3_nt: TGTGCCAGCTCACCACAATGGGGTGACGAGCAGTACTTC; cdr3_aa: CASSPQWGDEQYF; j_call: TRBJ2-7; v_call: TRBV18; d_call: -; clone_size: -
cdr3_nt: TGTGCCAGCAGCTTTAATATGAACACTGAAGCTTTCTTT; cdr3_aa: CASSFNMNTEAFF; j_call: TRBJ1-1; v_call: TRBV7-3; d_call: -; clone_size: -
cdr3_nt: TGTGCCTGGAGTGTCTCCGGCGGCGAGCAGTACTTC; cdr3_aa: CAWSVSGGEQYF; j_call: TRBJ2-7; v_call: TRBV30; d_call: -; clone_size: -
cdr3_nt: TGTGCCAGCAGTGAAAATCTCGGCAATCAGCCCCAGCATTTT; cdr3_aa: CASSENLGNQPQHF; j_call: TRBJ1-5; v_call: TRBV6-1; d_call: -; clone_size: -
cdr3_nt: TGCGCCAGCAGCTTGGGGACAGGGGCTTCATTACTGGGCGAGCAGTACTTC; cdr3_aa: CASSLGTGASLLGEQYF; j_call: TRBJ2-7; v_call: TRBV5-1; d_call: TRBD1; clone_size: -
cdr3_nt: TGTGCCAGCAGTTCGGGGCGGGACGAGCAGTATTTT; cdr3_aa: CASSSGRDEQYF; j_call: TRBJ2-3; v_call: TRBV11-2; d_call: -; clone_size: -
cdr3_nt: TGTGCCAGCAGCACCGGACTAGCGGGAAGCGGTGAGCAGTTCTTC; cdr3_aa: CASSTGLAGSGEQFF; j_call: TRBJ2-1; v_call: TRBV7-9; d_call: TRBD2; clone_size: once
cdr3_nt: TGTGCCAGCAGCTCCCCCCTGACGAGTTCCTACGAGCAGTACTTC; cdr3_aa: CASSSPLTSSYEQYF; j_call: TRBJ2-7; v_call: TRBV11-2; d_call: -; clone_size: -
cdr3_nt: TGTGCCAGCAGTTTACGAAAGGGAGAGACCCAGTACTTC; cdr3_aa: CASSLRKGETQYF; j_call: TRBJ2-5; v_call: TRBV27; d_call: -; clone_size: -
cdr3_nt: TGTGCCAGCAGTCGGGACAGGAACACTGAAGCTTTCTTT; cdr3_aa: CASSRDRNTEAFF; j_call: TRBJ1-1; v_call: TRBV6-1; d_call: TRBD1; clone_size: -
cdr3_nt: TGCGCCAGCAGTCGGGGACTTCGGAACCAAGAGACCCAGTACTTC; cdr3_aa: CASSRGLRNQETQYF; j_call: TRBJ2-5; v_call: TRBV4-1; d_call: -; clone_size: -
cdr3_nt: TGTGCCAGTCAGGGTGGTGGCGGGGGAAAACTGTTTTTT; cdr3_aa: CASQGGGGGKLFF; j_call: TRBJ1-4; v_call: TRBV6-5; d_call: -; clone_size: -
cdr3_nt: TGTGCCAGCAGTCCCGCCTCCACCTACGAGCAGTACTTC; cdr3_aa: CASSPASTYEQYF; j_call: TRBJ2-7; v_call: TRBV27; d_call: -; clone_size: -
cdr3_nt: TGTGCCAGCAGGCTAGCGGGAGTGGCAGATACGCAGTATTTT; cdr3_aa: CASRLAGVADTQYF; j_call: TRBJ2-3; v_call: TRBV28; d_call: TRBD2; clone_size: once
cdr3_nt: TGTGCCAGCGGGGGACAGGGGTTCTTGGGCTACACCTTC; cdr3_aa: CASGGQGFLGYTF; j_call: TRBJ1-2; v_call: TRBV6-1; d_call: TRBD1; clone_size: -
cdr3_nt: TGTGCCAGCAGCCAAGGGGTTATCGAGAAACACTATGGCTACACCTTC; cdr3_aa: CASSQGVIEKHYGYTF; j_call: TRBJ1-2; v_call: TRBV5-8; d_call: -; clone_size: -
cdr3_nt: TGTGCCAGCAGTGAATATGGGTCGGTCGGAACCTACGAGCAGTACTTC; cdr3_aa: CASSEYGSVGTYEQYF; j_call: TRBJ2-7; v_call: TRBV2; d_call: -; clone_size: -
cdr3_nt: TGTGCCAGCAAATTCTCCGGGACCCAACGCGTCGAGCAGTACTTC; cdr3_aa: CASKFSGTQRVEQYF; j_call: TRBJ2-7; v_call: TRBV28; d_call: -; clone_size: -
cdr3_nt: TGTGCCAGCAGCTCAGACCGGGACCTCTACGAGCAGTACTTC; cdr3_aa: CASSSDRDLYEQYF; j_call: TRBJ2-7; v_call: TRBV11-2; d_call: -; clone_size: -
cdr3_nt: TGTGCCAGCAGCCAAAGAGGGACTAACTATGGCTACACCTTC; cdr3_aa: CASSQRGTNYGYTF; j_call: TRBJ1-2; v_call: TRBV16; d_call: -; clone_size: -
cdr3_nt: TGTGCCAGCAGTTTATTGGGACAGGAGAATCAGCCCCAGCATTTT; cdr3_aa: CASSLLGQENQPQHF; j_call: TRBJ1-5; v_call: TRBV27; d_call: TRBD1; clone_size: -
cdr3_nt: TGTGCCAGCAGCTTAGTGCAGAACACTGAAGCTTTCTTT; cdr3_aa: CASSLVQNTEAFF; j_call: TRBJ1-1; v_call: TRBV7-2; d_call: -; clone_size: -
cdr3_nt: TGTGCCAGCAGTGAATGGCAGACTAACACAGATACGCAGTATTTT; cdr3_aa: CASSEWQTNTDTQYF; j_call: TRBJ2-3; v_call: TRBV2; d_call: -; clone_size: -
cdr3_nt: TGTGCCAGCAGCACGGACAGGGGGCGTCAGCCCCAGCATTTT; cdr3_aa: CASSTDRGRQPQHF; j_call: TRBJ1-5; v_call: TRBV6-6; d_call: TRBD1; clone_size: -
cdr3_nt: TGCGCCAGCAGCTTTGCGGGAGAAGGTTACGAGCAGTACTTC; cdr3_aa: CASSFAGEGYEQYF; j_call: TRBJ2-7; v_call: TRBV5-1; d_call: TRBD2; clone_size: -
cdr3_nt: TGTGCCAGTAGTATTCATTGGGATTTCCCTGAAGCTTTCTTT; cdr3_aa: CASSIHWDFPEAFF; j_call: TRBJ1-1; v_call: TRBV19; d_call: -; clone_size: -
cdr3_nt: TGTGCCAGCAGCTTAGGGGGCTCCTACAATGAGCAGTTCTTC; cdr3_aa: CASSLGGSYNEQFF; j_call: TRBJ2-1; v_call: TRBV11-2; d_call: -; clone_size: -
cdr3_nt: TGTGCCAGCAGTGGTTGGGTCGGGGATACGCAGTATTTT; cdr3_aa: CASSGWVGDTQYF; j_call: TRBJ2-3; v_call: TRBV6-1; d_call: -; clone_size: -
cdr3_nt: TGTGCCAGCAGCCAAGAGGTAGCGGGAGTGGCAGATACGCAGTATTTT; cdr3_aa: CASSQEVAGVADTQYF; j_call: TRBJ2-3; v_call: TRBV4-2; d_call: TRBD2; clone_size: -
cdr3_nt: TGTGCCAGCAGTTACTCGAGCCAGGGGGCGACTGAAGCTTTCTTT; cdr3_aa: CASSYSSQGATEAFF; j_call: TRBJ1-1; v_call: TRBV6-6; d_call: TRBD1; clone_size: -
cdr3_nt: TGTGCCAGCTCACCACCCCTAGCGGGGGGGACCTCCTACAATGAGCAGTTCTTC; cdr3_aa: CASSPPLAGGTSYNEQFF; j_call: TRBJ2-1; v_call: TRBV18; d_call: TRBD2; clone_size: -
cdr3_nt: TGTGCCAGCAGCTTAGACCGAAAGCTAGCGGGGATCCCATTCGAGCAGTACTTC; cdr3_aa: CASSLDRKLAGIPFEQYF; j_call: TRBJ2-7; v_call: TRBV11-2; d_call: TRBD2; clone_size: -
cdr3_nt: TGTGCCACCAGCAGAGGGGGATCGGGAATTGGCAATCAGCCCCAGCATTTT; cdr3_aa: CATSRGGSGIGNQPQHF; j_call: TRBJ1-5; v_call: TRBV15; d_call: -; clone_size: -
cdr3_nt: TGTGCCAGCAGCTTAGGGCGGACTAGCGGGAGTTCGGACACCGGGGAGCTGTTTTTT; cdr3_aa: CASSLGRTSGSSDTGELFF; j_call: TRBJ2-2; v_call: TRBV7-6; d_call: TRBD2; clone_size: -
cdr3_nt: TGTGCCAGCAGACCGGCAGGAAGTCAGCCCCAGCATTTT; cdr3_aa: CASRPAGSQPQHF; j_call: TRBJ1-5; v_call: TRBV28; d_call: -; clone_size: -
cdr3_nt: TGTGCCAGCAGCTTAGAGGGCAGGTCCTCGGGGGAGCAGTTCTTC; cdr3_aa: CASSLEGRSSGEQFF; j_call: TRBJ2-1; v_call: TRBV7-2; d_call: -; clone_size: -
cdr3_nt: TGTGCCAGCTCACCGCCGGGACAGACACGAAACACCATATATTTT; cdr3_aa: CASSPPGQTRNTIYF; j_call: TRBJ1-3; v_call: TRBV18; d_call: TRBD1; clone_size: -
cdr3_nt: TGTGCCAGCAGTTACTCGAGACAGAATAATGAAAAACTGTTTTTT; cdr3_aa: CASSYSRQNNEKLFF; j_call: TRBJ1-4; v_call: TRBV6-6; d_call: -; clone_size: -
cdr3_nt: TGTGCCAGCAGCCCAAACCTAGCGGGTGATGTGGGCGAGCAGTACTTC; cdr3_aa: CASSPNLAGDVGEQYF; j_call: TRBJ2-7; v_call: TRBV9; d_call: TRBD2; clone_size: once
cdr3_nt: TGTGCCAGCAGCCTGGGACAGGGGGAACCCTACGAGCAGTACTTC; cdr3_aa: CASSLGQGEPYEQYF; j_call: TRBJ2-7; v_call: TRBV7-2; d_call: TRBD1; clone_size: -
cdr3_nt: TGTGCCAGCAGTTCCCGGCAGGGGGCGCGTGAAAAACTGTTTTTT; cdr3_aa: CASSSRQGAREKLFF; j_call: TRBJ1-4; v_call: TRBV2; d_call: TRBD1; clone_size: once